Listed below are T cell receptor beta chains from one sample, sequenced in a study of siplizumab effects on memory and regulatory T cells. TCRdb's table, derived via immunoSEQ multiplex PCR, lists solely in-frame clones and lacks some. The sample shows just over 40,000 clones, more than 70% of them seen only once. Sample: naive CD4+ T cells sorted from blood. The receptor set was obtained from a human donor in good health. The CDR3 runs from the conserved cysteine through the conserved F or W.

CASSELIPNTGELFF | 15 | TRBJ2-2 | TRBV6-1
CASRGGLEAFF | 11 | TRBJ1-1 | TRBV2
CASSPLGGRPSYNEQFF | 17 | TRBJ2-1 | TRBV27
CASSPRGQGEKTQYF | 15 | TRBJ2-5 | TRBV9
CASSGGRPDNEQFF | 14 | TRBJ2-1 | TRBV5-1
CASSLGGGEETQYF | 14 | TRBJ2-5 | TRBV5-4
CSVGTVTYEQYF | 12 | TRBJ2-7 | TRBV29-1
CSVRQGRAGELFF | 13 | TRBJ2-2 | TRBV29-1
CASSPGPQGDTEAFF | 15 | TRBJ1-1 | TRBV5-1
CASSPLGGSYEQYF | 14 | TRBJ2-7 | TRBV6-5
CASSLWLAEQYF | 12 | TRBJ2-7 | TRBV7-2
CASSGTGYYGYTF | 13 | TRBJ1-2 | TRBV28